Shown below are 25 T cell receptor beta chains from a single sample sequenced in a study of T cells in Graves' hyperthyroidism and ophthalmopathy (dated by TCRdb to the late 2010s). Libraries were prepared through multiplex PCR. These reads were obtained on an Illumina HiSeq 2000. The TCR beta CDR3 regions were amplified from the RNA transcripts. The TCR CDR3 was subjected to a first round of RT-PCR using the HTBI primer set and the Qiagen OneStep RT-PCR kit. TCRdb applied fastp at Q25 and MiXCR to the public reads, then kept only in-frame beta chains. Rows with a matching CDR3 protein are joined into one entry that keeps the most common DNA and genes. Here the sample has around 290,000 distinct CDR3 sequences; over 15% occur a single time. The ten largest clones represent around 57% of the sample. Sample: blood. The receptors originated from a woman aged 60-75 years with Graves' ophthalmopathy.

At least ten counts were recorded for this clonotype. The genes are TRBV28 and TRBJ1-2, with TRBD1 matching over 10 bases. V lost 11 bases and J lost 4; bases outside the gene matches: 4. Germline CDR1 reads MDHEN; CDR2 reads SYDVKM. The CDR3 extends over 12 amino acids. The CDR3 loop is CAAGDRGYGYTF. CDR3 nucleotides: TGTGCCGCGGGGGACAGGGGCTATGGCTACACCTTC.

This clonotype was detected ten times or more. The rearrangement joins TRBV5-1 to TRBJ2-3; 10 bases are shared with TRBD1. Germline V gives CDR1 SGHRS, CDR2 YFSETQ. J lost 6 bases, V lost 0 bases, and 4 bases had no gene match. This CDR3 is 15 amino acids long. CDR3 sequence: CASSLAGTGEDTQYF. The CDR3, as DNA: TGCGCCAGCAGCTTGGCGGGGACAGGGGAGGATACGCAGTATTTT.

The V and J genes are TRBV7-9 and TRBJ1-2; D gene unclear. Trimming left V 5 bases short and J 6 bases short, with 10 bases between. The CDR3 consists of 12 residues. Germline CDR1 reads SEHNR; CDR2 reads FQNEAQ (reference sequence). This CDR3 is CASSKNGDGYTF. CDR3 sequence (DNA): TGTGCCAGCAGCAAGAACGGGGATGGCTACACCTTC.

The CDR3 DNA reads as TGTGCCAGCAGCTTCGATGACAGGTTTATGTACGAGCAGTACTTC. It yields the protein CASSFDDRFMYEQYF. The chain uses TRBV6-2 or TRBV6-3 and TRBJ2-7; D is possibly TRBD1 (6 bases). This CDR3 comprises 15 residues. Looked up from germline, CDR1 is MNHEY and CDR2 is SVGEGT. The germline V and J ends were trimmed by 6 bases and 4 bases, with 19 bases remaining between them.

With regard to this clonotype: This may come from a read error, since a much larger clone is one base off. The chain is built from TRBV10-3 and TRBJ2-5; D gene uncertain. Germline V lookup: CDR1 ENHRY, CDR2 SYGVKD. Trimming shortened V by 0 bases and J by 5 bases, and 7 bases separated the two germline ends. The CDR3 runs 13 residues. In nucleotides, the CDR3 is TGTGCCATCAGTGAGTCCATTCGGGAGACCCAGTACTTC. Encoded protein: CAISESIRETQYF.

The rearrangement joins TRBV9 to TRBJ1-1, with a weak D call TRBD1 (6 bases). The length of the CDR3 is 14 residues. In germline, CDR1 is SGDLS, CDR2 YYNGEE. V was clipped by 0 bases and J by 5 bases, with 11 bases between them. The CDR3 region is CASSVVGGSTEAFF. The DNA for the CDR3 is TGTGCCAGCAGCGTAGTAGGGGGGAGTACTGAAGCTTTCTTT.

In this sample, this clonotype turned up many times. The chain has TRBV6-1 and TRBJ1-4; D call uncertain. Per the germline V gene, CDR1 is MNHNS and CDR2 is SASEGT. The CDR3 consists of 15 residues. With 5 bases removed from V and 5 bases from J, the gap between germline ends came to 15 bases. The CDR3 coding sequence is TGTGCCAGCAGTTACTCCGGAGCCCCAAATGAAAAACTGTTTTTT. Residues: CASSYSGAPNEKLFF.

This clonotype showed up just a few times. The J gene is TRBJ1-2, the V gene TRBV11-1, with 8 bases matching TRBD1. Germline V lookup: CDR1 SGHAT, CDR2 FQDESV (reference sequence). The J segment lost 4 bases and the V segment lost 9 bases, leaving 13 bases of the junction unmatched. The CDR3 extends over 15 amino acids. CDR3 DNA sequence: TGTGCCAGTAGTATCGGCGGACAGGGCGGCTATGGCTACACCTTC. This sequence encodes CASSIGGQGGYGYTF.

This clonotype showed up many times. V is TRBV4-1 and J is TRBJ2-1; 11 bases agree with TRBD2. The V and J ends lost 1 base and 9 bases, in that order; junction bases with no gene match: 8. The germline V gene has CDR1 MGHRA and CDR2 YSYEKL. The CDR3 sequence is 16 residues long. The CDR3 region has the DNA TGCGCCAGCAGCCAAGGCGTCAGACTAGCGGGAAGTGAGCAGTTCTTC. Translating gives CASSQGVRLAGSEQFF.

This clonotype showed up just a few times. A much larger clone lies one base from this, so it may be a read error. The CDR3 is CASRNPNQPQHF. The CDR3 DNA sequence: TGTGCCAGCAGGAACCCCAATCAGCCCCAGCATTTT. V gene TRBV6-1 combines with J gene TRBJ1-5; D gene unclear. The CDR3 is 12 amino acids. In germline, CDR1 is MNHNS, CDR2 SASEGT. V lost 6 bases to trimming and J lost 3 bases, with 6 bases between them.

This clonotype has ten or more counts. The rearrangement links TRBV20-1 to TRBJ2-1; 9 bases align to TRBD2. CDR1 is DFQATT and CDR2 is SNEGSKA in the germline V gene (reference sequence). The J segment lost 4 bases and the V segment lost 1 base, leaving 5 bases of the junction unmatched. CDR3 length: 15 residues. The CDR3 DNA follows: TGCAGTGCTAGAGCTTTGACTAGCGGTTACAATGAGCAGTTCTTC. Residues: CSARALTSGYNEQFF.

The chain uses TRBV29-1 and TRBJ2-4; 8 nucleotides agree with TRBD1. The CDR3 covers 13 residues. Losses at the gene ends were 4 bases for V and 7 bases for J; bases not matched to a gene: 6. Germline-derived CDR1 and CDR2 are SQVTM and ANQGSEA. The CDR3 region has the DNA TGCAGCGTTGGAATCAGGGGGCGGAACATTCAGTACTTC. This translates into CSVGIRGRNIQYF.

This clonotype occurred many times. The CDR3 DNA reads as TGCGCCAGCAGCCAAGAGACGGAGACCCAGTACTTC. It codes for CASSQETETQYF. This chain links TRBV4-1 with TRBJ2-5; no firm D call. The germline V gene encodes CDR1 MGHRA and CDR2 YSYEKL. The CDR3 covers 12 residues. V was cut by 0 bases and J by 5 bases, with 4 bases left in between.

This clonotype was recorded at least ten times. The genes are TRBV15 and TRBJ1-4; 9 bases align to TRBD1. This CDR3 spans 16 amino acids. Germline-derived CDR1 and CDR2 are LNHNV and YYDKDF (reference sequence). Trimming removed 2 bases from V and 4 bases from J; junction bases left unmatched: 5. The CDR3 DNA is TGTGCCACCAGCAGAAACTTGGGACAGGGTAATGAAAAACTGTTTTTT. Its protein is CATSRNLGQGNEKLFF.

The chain links TRBV7-2 to TRBJ2-1, with 7 nucleotides matching TRBD2. V shed 1 base, J shed 8 bases, and the junction held 8 bases outside the gene matches. Germline-derived CDR1 and CDR2 are SGHTA and FQGNSA. The CDR3 spans 15 residues. The CDR3 bases are TGTGCCAGCAGCTTAGGGGCGGGGGTCTGGTATGAGCAGTTCTTC. Its translation: CASSLGAGVWYEQFF.

In its sample, this clonotype was seen a few times. The chain joins TRBV4-2 to TRBJ1-1, with D hard to call. This CDR3 region has 14 residues. In germline, CDR1 is LGHNA, CDR2 YNFKEQ. V gave up 2 bases and J gave up 6 bases, with 13 bases separating them. Written as DNA, the CDR3 is TGTGCCAGCAGCCAACCGGGGTTAATAGCTGAAGCTTTCTTT. Its translation is CASSQPGLIAEAFF.

At least ten counts were recorded for this clonotype. The rearrangement joins TRBV5-1 to TRBJ2-7, with D uncertain. Germline assignment: CDR1 SGHRS and CDR2 YFSETQ. The CDR3 has 14 residues. V was shortened by 5 bases and J by 4 bases, with 16 bases between the two germline ends. The CDR3 region is CASSRSNGDYEQYF. The DNA for the CDR3 is TGCGCCAGCAGTCGCTCCAATGGGGATTACGAGCAGTACTTC.

This clonotype was seen many times. V and J are TRBV12-3 or TRBV12-4 and TRBJ2-1; D not certain. The CDR3 contains 12 residues. V was shortened by 4 bases and J by 4 bases, with 5 bases between the two germline ends. The DNA of the CDR3 is TGTGCCAGCAGTTGGGAATACAATGAGCAGTTCTTC. Its translation is CASSWEYNEQFF.

This chain joins TRBV7-9 and TRBJ2-1; 12 nucleotides match TRBD1. CDR1 and CDR2 from the germline V gene are SEHNR and FQNEAQ (reference sequence). V dropped 6 bases and J dropped 9; count of bases not matched to a gene: 9. The CDR3 has 15 residues. The CDR3 bases are TGTGCCAGCAGTTCCCGGGACAGGGGGCAGGGTGAGCAGTTCTTC. Translating gives CASSSRDRGQGEQFF.

The V gene is TRBV6-1, the J gene TRBJ1-5, with 12 bases aligning to TRBD1. Trimming took 8 bases from V and 6 from J; bases not matched to a gene: 2. The CDR3 is made up of 13 amino acids. CDR1 is MNHNS and CDR2 is SASEGT in the germline V gene. CDR3 nucleotide sequence: TGTGCCAGCTGGGACAGGGGGCTTCAGCCCCAGCATTTT. Protein product: CASWDRGLQPQHF.

This clonotype occurred many times. The chain couples TRBV2 to TRBJ2-7; D uncertain. There are 12 residues in the CDR3. CDR1 and CDR2 from the germline V gene are SNHLY and FYNNEI. Trimming removed 8 bases at V and 3 bases at J, with 11 bases between. The chain's CDR3 is CASAASVYEQYF. CDR3 coding DNA: TGTGCCAGCGCGGCGTCCGTCTACGAGCAGTACTTC.

CDR3 in amino acids: CASSLEVTNYGYTF. CDR3 in DNA: TGTGCCAGCAGCTTGGAAGTTACTAACTATGGCTACACCTTC. V usage is TRBV5-4 and J usage is TRBJ1-2; D is uncertain. CDR3 length equals 14 residues. Trimming removed 0 bases at V and 0 bases at J, with 6 bases between. Germline lookup yields CDR1 SGHNT and CDR2 YYREEE (reference sequence). Together with reference TRBV5-4 and TRBJ1-2, the CDR3 gives the full variable domain: ETGVTQSPTHLIKTRGQQVTLRCSSQSGHNTVSWYQQALGQGPQFIFQYYREEENGRGNFPPRFSGLQFPNYSSELNVNALELDDSALYLCASSLEVTNYGYTFGSGTRLTVV.

This clonotype was observed at least ten times. V is TRBV12-3 or TRBV12-4 and J is TRBJ1-1, with 9 bases matching TRBD1. V dropped 8 bases and J dropped 9; count of bases not matched to a gene: 4. The CDR3 extends over 11 amino acids. CDR3 nucleotides: TGTGCCAGCGGCTACAGGGGGCAAGCTTTCTTT. This codes for CASGYRGQAFF.

Ten or more counts support this clonotype. This chain uses TRBV6-2 or TRBV6-3 with TRBJ1-2; D call uncertain. The V and J ends lost 6 bases and 8 bases respectively, with 19 bases between them. CDR3 length: 14 amino acids. Germline CDR1 MNHEY, CDR2 SVGEGT. The CDR3 sequence: CASSSRERVGGYTF. As DNA, the CDR3 is TGTGCCAGCAGCTCAAGAGAGAGGGTCGGCGGCTACACCTTC.

J is TRBJ1-4 and V is TRBV20-1; a weak D match, TRBD1 (6 bases). The V gene's germline CDR1 is DFQATT and CDR2 SNEGSKA (reference sequence). This CDR3 contains 17 residues. V was trimmed by 0 bases and J by 0 bases, leaving 14 bases between them. In DNA, the CDR3 is TGCAGTGCTAGAGACCCCGAGGGGGACCCAACTAATGAAAAACTGTTTTTT. Residues: CSARDPEGDPTNEKLFF.